This T cell receptor beta chain is from a study of blood T cell repertoires in COVID-19. Sequenced by immunoSEQ multiplex PCR; TCRdb stores in-frame clones only, minus some. The sample lists under 200,000 clones, 90% seen once, with approximately 0.56% in the top ten. V lost 6 bases, J lost 2 bases, and 8 bases lay in between. Germline V gene lookup returns CDR1 KGHSH and CDR2 LQKENI. The length of the CDR3 is 13 residues. Sequenced input: peripheral blood. The sequence was collected from a man aged 50 or older with acute or convalescent COVID-19. This chain connects TRBV18 to TRBJ2-1; D remains unclear. The CDR3 DNA is TGTGCCAGCTCCCTCGCGACCTACAATGAGCAGTTCTTC. It codes for CASSLATYNEQFF.